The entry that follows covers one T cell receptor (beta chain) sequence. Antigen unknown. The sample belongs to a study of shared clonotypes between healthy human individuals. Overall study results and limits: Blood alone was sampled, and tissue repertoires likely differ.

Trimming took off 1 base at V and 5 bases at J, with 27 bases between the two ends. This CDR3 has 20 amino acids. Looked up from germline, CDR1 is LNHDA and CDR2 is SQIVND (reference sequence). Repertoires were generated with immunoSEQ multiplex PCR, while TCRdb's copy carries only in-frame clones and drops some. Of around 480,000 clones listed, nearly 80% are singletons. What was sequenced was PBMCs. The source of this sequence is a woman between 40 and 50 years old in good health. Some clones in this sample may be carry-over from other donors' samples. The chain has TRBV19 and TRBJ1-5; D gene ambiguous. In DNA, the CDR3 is TGTGCCAGTAGTATAGGCCTGTGGGCAGCAACTCGGCGGTTGGATCAGCCCCAGCATTTT. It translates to CASSIGLWAATRRLDQPQHF.